This T cell receptor beta chain was identified during a study of blood T cell repertoires in COVID-19 (dated by TCRdb to between 2020 and 2021). At the level of the whole study: The collaborator samples originated in the United States, Italy and Spain and spanned the acute and convalescent phases of COVID-19. Samples came from the ongoing ImmuneRACE study (first 160 participants) plus 1,254 subjects from 6 global collaborators. Sample metadata almost always included a de-identified subject ID, COVID-19 status, age in years and sex. Deeply sampled blood TCRbeta repertoires from subjects exposed to, actively infected with, or recovered from COVID-19 were included in the dataset. A freely available public database, intended as a resource for researchers studying the immune response to SARS-CoV-2, is where the repertoires were released. The prospective study material was composed of cDNA or gDNA derived from T cells, B-cell-depleted T cells, or PBMCs. Where available, HLA class I and class II types were obtained from metadata supplied by the sample provider rather than from assay-based typing.

Collaborating institutions collected whole blood in K2EDTA tubes following their own protocols. For TCRbeta analysis, collaborator samples were shipped as frozen whole blood, as isolated PBMCs, or as DNA extracted from either sample type. TCRbeta CDR3 regions were amplified from genomic DNA using the immunoSEQ Assay, a bias-controlled multiplex PCR. From the authors' description of their analysis: Nucleated cell counts per sample were estimated from amplification of reference gene primers within the assay. To quantify the absolute abundance of each unique TCRbeta CDR3 rearrangement, sequence reads were collapsed and filtered. For each sample, productive Simpson clonality was calculated as the square root of Simpson's diversity index across productive rearrangements. Drawn from immuneACCESS, this table holds only the in-frame rearrangements with V and J called that TCRdb kept. Clones are partly lost; checked studies trace under half to an unresolved V gene and leave the rest unexplained. That table is the source of V, J and clone size, and D and trimming were worked out from the DNA. Counted in this sample were some 320,000 clones; approximately 85% of them appeared once. Approximately 7.5% of the sample is held by the ten biggest clonotypes.

Turning to this clone: There is no known antigen for this receptor. No base quality information exists; no much larger clone differs at one position.

The study at large found these results: The amount of clinical and demographic metadata varied by source and participant and was provided uncurated.

The CDR3, from cysteine to phenylalanine, totals 14 residues. The sequence is cut down to CDR3 DNA, 42 bases in frame from base 1. V gives up 4 bases and J gives up 0 bases, and the segment between their germline ends measures 10 bases. Sequences LGHDT (CDR1) and YNNKEL (CDR2) are obtained from the germline V gene (reference sequence). This sequence originates from a human donor in a cohort sampled during active COVID-19. Sequencing was performed on peripheral blood. The chain is made from TRBV3-1 (or the pseudogene TRBV3-2) and TRBJ2-7; TRBD1 might be the D gene, on 5 matching bases. In nucleotide form, the sequence is TGTGCCAGCAGCCCGGACACCCGCTCCTACGAGCAGTACTTC. It codes for CASSPDTRSYEQYF.